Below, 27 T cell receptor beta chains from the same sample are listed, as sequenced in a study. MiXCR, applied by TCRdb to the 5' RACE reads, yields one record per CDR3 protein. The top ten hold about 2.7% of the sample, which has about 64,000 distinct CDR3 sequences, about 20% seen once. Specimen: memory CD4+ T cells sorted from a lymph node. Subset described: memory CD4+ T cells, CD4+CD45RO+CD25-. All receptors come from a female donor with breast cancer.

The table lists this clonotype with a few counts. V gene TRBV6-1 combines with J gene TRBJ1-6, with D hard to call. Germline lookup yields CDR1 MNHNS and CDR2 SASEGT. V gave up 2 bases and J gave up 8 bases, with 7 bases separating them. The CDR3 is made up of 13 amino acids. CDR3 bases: TGTGCCAGCAGTGAAAGCCCCGATTCACCCCTCCACTTT. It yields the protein CASSESPDSPLHF.

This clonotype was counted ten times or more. CDR3 sequence (DNA): TGTGCCAGCAGCTTACTTAGCGAGGGAGAGACCCAGTACTTC. This encodes CASSLLSEGETQYF. This chain uses TRBV9 with TRBJ2-5; D is possibly TRBD2 (5 bases). Germline V CDR1 and CDR2: SGDLS, YYNGEE. Trimming pared 4 bases from V and 4 bases from J, leaving 14 bases between. The CDR3 runs 14 residues.

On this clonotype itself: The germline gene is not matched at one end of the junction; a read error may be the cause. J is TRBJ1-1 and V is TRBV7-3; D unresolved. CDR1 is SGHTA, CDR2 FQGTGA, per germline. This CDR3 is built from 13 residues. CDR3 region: CVSSKGRATEAFF. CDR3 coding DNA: TGTGTCAGCAGCAAGGGTCGTGCCACTGAAGCTTTCTTT.

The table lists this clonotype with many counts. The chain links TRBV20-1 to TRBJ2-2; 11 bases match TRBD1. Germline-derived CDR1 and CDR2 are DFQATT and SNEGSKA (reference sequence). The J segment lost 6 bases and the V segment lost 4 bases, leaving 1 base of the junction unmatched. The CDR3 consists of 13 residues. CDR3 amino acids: CSATGQGAGELFF. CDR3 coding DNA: TGCAGTGCTACGGGACAGGGGGCCGGGGAGCTGTTTTTT.

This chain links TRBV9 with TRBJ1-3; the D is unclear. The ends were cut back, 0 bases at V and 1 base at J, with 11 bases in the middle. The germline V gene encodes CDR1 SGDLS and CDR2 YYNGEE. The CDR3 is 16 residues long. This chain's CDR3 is CASSVALWGSGNTIYF. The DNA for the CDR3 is TGTGCCAGCAGCGTAGCTCTGTGGGGTTCTGGAAACACCATATATTTT.

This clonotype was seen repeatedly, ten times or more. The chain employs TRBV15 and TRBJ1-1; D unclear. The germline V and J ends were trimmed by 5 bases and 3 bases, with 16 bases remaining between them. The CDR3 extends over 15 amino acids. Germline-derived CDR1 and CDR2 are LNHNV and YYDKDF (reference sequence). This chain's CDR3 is CATSPRSASYTEAFF. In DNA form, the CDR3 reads TGTGCCACCAGCCCCAGGTCCGCAAGTTACACTGAAGCTTTCTTT.

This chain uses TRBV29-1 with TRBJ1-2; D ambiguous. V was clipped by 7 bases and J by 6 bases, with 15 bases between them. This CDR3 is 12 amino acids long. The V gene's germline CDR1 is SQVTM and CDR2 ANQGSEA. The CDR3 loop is CSARGSFDGYTF. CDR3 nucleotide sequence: TGCAGCGCCCGAGGTTCCTTTGATGGCTACACCTTC.

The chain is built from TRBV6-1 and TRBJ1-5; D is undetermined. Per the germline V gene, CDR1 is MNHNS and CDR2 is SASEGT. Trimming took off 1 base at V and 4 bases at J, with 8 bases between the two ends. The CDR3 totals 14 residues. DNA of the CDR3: TGTGCCAGCAGTGAAGGGAACGGGAATCAGCCCCAGCATTTT. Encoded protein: CASSEGNGNQPQHF.

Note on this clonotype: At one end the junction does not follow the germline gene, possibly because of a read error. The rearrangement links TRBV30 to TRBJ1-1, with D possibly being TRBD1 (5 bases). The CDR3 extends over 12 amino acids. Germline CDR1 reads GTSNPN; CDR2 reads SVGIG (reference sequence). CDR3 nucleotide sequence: TGTGCCTGGAGTGTAGGCCCGGGGGGAGCTTGCTTT. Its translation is CAWSVGPGGACF.

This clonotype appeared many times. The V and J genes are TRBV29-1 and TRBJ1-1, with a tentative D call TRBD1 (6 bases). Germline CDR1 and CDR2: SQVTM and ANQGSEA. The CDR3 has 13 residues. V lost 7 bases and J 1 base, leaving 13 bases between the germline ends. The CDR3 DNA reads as TGCAGCGCCAGTCCACAGGGGAACACTGAAGCTTTCTTT. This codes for CSASPQGNTEAFF.

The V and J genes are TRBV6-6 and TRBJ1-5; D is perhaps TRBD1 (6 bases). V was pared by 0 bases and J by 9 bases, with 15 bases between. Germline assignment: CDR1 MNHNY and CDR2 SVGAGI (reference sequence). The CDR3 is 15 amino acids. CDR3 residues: CASSYSPQGLSPQHF. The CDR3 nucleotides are TGTGCCAGCAGTTACTCACCACAGGGTCTTTCGCCCCAGCATTTT.

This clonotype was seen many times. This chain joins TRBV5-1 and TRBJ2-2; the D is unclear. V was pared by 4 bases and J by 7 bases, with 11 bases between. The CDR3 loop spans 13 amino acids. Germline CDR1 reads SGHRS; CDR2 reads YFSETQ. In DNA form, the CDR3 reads TGCGCCAGCAGCGATAATCAAATCGGGGAGCTGTTTTTT. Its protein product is CASSDNQIGELFF.

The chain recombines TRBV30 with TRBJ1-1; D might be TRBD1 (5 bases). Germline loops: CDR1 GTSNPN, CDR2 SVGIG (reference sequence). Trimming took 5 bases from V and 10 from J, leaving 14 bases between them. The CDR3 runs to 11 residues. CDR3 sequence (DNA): TGTGCCTGGGACCTTGTCGGGGGAGCTTTCTTT. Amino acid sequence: CAWDLVGGAFF.

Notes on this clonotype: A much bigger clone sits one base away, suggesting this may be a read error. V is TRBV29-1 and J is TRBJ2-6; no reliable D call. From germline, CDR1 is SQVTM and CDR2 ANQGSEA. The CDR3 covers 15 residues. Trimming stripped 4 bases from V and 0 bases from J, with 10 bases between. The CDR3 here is CSVVSSVSGANVLTF. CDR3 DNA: TGCAGCGTTGTCTCTTCCGTCTCTGGGGCCAACGTCCTGACTTTC.

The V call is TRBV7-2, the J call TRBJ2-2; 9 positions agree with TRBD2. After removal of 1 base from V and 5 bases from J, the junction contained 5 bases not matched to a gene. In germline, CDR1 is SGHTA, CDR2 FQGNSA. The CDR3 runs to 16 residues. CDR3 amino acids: CASSLDSGSHTGELFF. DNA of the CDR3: TGTGCCAGCAGCTTAGATAGCGGGAGCCATACCGGGGAGCTGTTTTTT.

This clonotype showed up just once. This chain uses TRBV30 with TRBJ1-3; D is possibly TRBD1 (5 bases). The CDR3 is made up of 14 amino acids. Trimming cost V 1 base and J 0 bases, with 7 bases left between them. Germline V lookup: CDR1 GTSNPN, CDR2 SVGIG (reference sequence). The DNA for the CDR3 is TGTGCCTGGAGTGGACAGATCTCTGGAAACACCATATATTTT. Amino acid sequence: CAWSGQISGNTIYF. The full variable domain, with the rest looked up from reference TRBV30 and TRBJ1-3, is SQTIHQWPATLVQPVGSPLSLECTVEGTSNPNLYWYRQAAGRGLQLLFYSVGIGQISSEVPQNLSASRPQDRQFILSSKKLLLSDSGFYLCAWSGQISGNTIYFGEGSWLTVV.

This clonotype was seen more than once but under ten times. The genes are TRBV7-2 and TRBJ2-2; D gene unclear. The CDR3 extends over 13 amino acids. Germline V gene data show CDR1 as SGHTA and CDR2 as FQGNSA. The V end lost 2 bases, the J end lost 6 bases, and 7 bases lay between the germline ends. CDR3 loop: CASSLYGPGELFF. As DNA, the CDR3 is TGTGCCAGCAGCTTATATGGCCCCGGGGAGCTGTTTTTT.

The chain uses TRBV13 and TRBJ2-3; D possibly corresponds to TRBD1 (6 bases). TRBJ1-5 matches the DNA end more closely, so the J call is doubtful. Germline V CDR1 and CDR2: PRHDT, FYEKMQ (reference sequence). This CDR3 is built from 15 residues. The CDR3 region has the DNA TGTGCCAGCAGCTTCTCAGGGGCCTACACAGATACGCAGCATTTT. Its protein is CASSFSGAYTDTQHF.

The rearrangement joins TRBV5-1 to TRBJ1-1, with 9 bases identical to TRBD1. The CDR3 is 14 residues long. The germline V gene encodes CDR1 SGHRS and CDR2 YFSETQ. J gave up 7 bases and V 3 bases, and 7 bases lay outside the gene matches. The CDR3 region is CASSWTGTGNEAFF. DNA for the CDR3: TGCGCCAGCAGCTGGACCGGGACAGGGAATGAAGCTTTCTTT.

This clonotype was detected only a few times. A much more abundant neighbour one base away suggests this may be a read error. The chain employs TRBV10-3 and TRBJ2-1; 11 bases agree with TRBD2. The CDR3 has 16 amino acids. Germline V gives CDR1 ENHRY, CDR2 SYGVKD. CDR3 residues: CAITSTRLAGNNGQFF. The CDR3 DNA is TGTGCCATCACCTCCACGCGACTAGCGGGGAACAATGGGCAGTTCTTC.

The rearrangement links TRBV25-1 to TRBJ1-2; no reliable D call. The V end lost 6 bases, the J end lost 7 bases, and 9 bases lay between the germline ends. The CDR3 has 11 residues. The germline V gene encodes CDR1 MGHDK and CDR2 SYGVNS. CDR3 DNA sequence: TGTGCCAGCAGCAGCGGGGTTGGCTACACCTTC. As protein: CASSSGVGYTF.

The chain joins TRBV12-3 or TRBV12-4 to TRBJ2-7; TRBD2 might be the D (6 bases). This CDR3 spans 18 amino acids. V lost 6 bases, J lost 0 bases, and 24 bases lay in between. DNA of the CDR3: TGTGCCAGCAGCTCATCCGGGCGGGGACTCCTGAGCTCCTACGAGCAGTACTTC. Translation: CASSSSGRGLLSSYEQYF.

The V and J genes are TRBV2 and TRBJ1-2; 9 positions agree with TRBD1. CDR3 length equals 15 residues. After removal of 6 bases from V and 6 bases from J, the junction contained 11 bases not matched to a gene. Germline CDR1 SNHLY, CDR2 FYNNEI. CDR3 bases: TGTGCCAGCAGGGCGGTTGGGACAGGGAGGAATGGCTACACCTTC. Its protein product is CASRAVGTGRNGYTF.

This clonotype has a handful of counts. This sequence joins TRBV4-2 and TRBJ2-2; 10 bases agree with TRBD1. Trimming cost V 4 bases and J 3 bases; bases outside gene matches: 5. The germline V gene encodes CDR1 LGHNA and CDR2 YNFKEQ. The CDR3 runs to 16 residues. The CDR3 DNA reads TGTGCCAGCAGCCGTTTCGGGACAGGGGACACCGGGGAGCTGTTTTTT. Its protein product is CASSRFGTGDTGELFF.

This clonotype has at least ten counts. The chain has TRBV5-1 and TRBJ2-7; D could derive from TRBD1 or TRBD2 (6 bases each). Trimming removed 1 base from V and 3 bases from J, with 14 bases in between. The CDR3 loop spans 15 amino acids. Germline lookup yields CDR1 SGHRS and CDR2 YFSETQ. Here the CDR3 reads CASSLITGGGYEQYF. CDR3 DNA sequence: TGCGCCAGCAGCTTGATCACCGGAGGGGGCTACGAGCAGTACTTC.

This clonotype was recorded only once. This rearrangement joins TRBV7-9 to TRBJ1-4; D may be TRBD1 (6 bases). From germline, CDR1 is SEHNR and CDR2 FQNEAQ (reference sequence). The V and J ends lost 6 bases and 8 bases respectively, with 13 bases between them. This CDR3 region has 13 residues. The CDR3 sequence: CASRKGGDEKLFF. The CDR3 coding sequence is TGTGCCAGCAGGAAAGGGGGAGACGAAAAACTGTTTTTT.

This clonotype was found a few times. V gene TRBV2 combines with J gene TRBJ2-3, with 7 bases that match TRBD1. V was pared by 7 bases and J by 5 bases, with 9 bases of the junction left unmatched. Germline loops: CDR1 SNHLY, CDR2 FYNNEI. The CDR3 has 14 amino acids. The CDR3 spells CASIRESGGDTQYF. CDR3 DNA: TGTGCCAGCATAAGGGAGTCAGGGGGAGATACGCAGTATTTT.